Presented here are 10 T cell receptor beta chains from one specimen sequenced in a study. TCRdb fed the RT-PCR reads into MiXCR, producing one record per CDR3 protein. The sample yields approximately 720,000 distinct CDR3 sequences, 14% seen once. Sequencing used memory CD4+ T cells from blood. The receptor source for this set is a female donor in good health, serving as a healthy control.

The table lists this clonotype with many counts. J is TRBJ2-1 and V is TRBV15; TRBD2 agrees at 7 bases. CDR3 length: 16 residues. V lost 6 bases, J lost 2 bases, and 10 bases stayed unmatched. Per germline, CDR1 LNHNV and CDR2 YYDKDF (reference sequence). The CDR3, as DNA: TGTGCCACCAGACGGGCGACGACTAGCCCCTACAATGAGCAGTTCTTC. It encodes CATRRATTSPYNEQFF.

V and J are TRBV28 and TRBJ2-2, with TRBD2 matching over 12 bases. J gave up 6 bases and V 7 bases, and 9 bases lay outside the gene matches. Germline CDR1 reads MDHEN; CDR2 reads SYDVKM. This CDR3 is built from 16 residues. Written as DNA, the CDR3 is TGTGCCAGCAAGGCTAGCGGGAGGGCCGTGGCCGGGGAGCTGTTTTTT. It translates to CASKASGRAVAGELFF.

In this sample, this clonotype turned up many times. V is TRBV4-2 and J is TRBJ2-1; TRBD2 matches at 8 bases. J gave up 5 bases and V 0 bases, and 6 bases lay outside the gene matches. The CDR3 covers 16 residues. From germline, CDR1 is LGHNA and CDR2 YNFKEQ. CDR3 in amino acids: CASSQESGGTHNEQFF. The DNA of the CDR3 is TGTGCCAGCAGCCAAGAAAGCGGGGGAACTCACAATGAGCAGTTCTTC.

This chain joins TRBV5-1 and TRBJ1-2, with 7 bases matching TRBD1. This CDR3 comprises 14 residues. The germline V gene has CDR1 SGHRS and CDR2 YFSETQ. V shed 4 bases and J 2 bases; nucleotides not matched to a gene: 5. The DNA of the CDR3 is TGCGCCAGCAGCGACAGGGTATCGAACTATGGCTACACCTTC. This translates into CASSDRVSNYGYTF.

This clonotype was seen a few times. V gene TRBV12-3 or TRBV12-4 combines with J gene TRBJ2-7, with 10 bases aligning to TRBD1. The CDR3 length is 13 residues. The V and J ends lost 8 bases and 5 bases, in that order; junction bases with no gene match: 6. Here the CDR3 DNA reads TGTGCCAGCCTGACAGGGGGCGGGAACGAGCAGTACTTC. Its translation: CASLTGGGNEQYF.

This clonotype has just a few counts. This chain connects TRBV4-3 to TRBJ2-1; no clear D gene. Germline lookup yields CDR1 LGHNA and CDR2 YSLEER. The CDR3 length is 15 residues. Trimming took off 4 bases at V and 8 bases at J, with 18 bases between the two ends. In nucleotides, the CDR3 is TGCGCCAGCAGCCCCCGACCGGTTAGCTTGGATGAGCAGTTCTTC. This sequence encodes CASSPRPVSLDEQFF.

This rearrangement joins TRBV10-2 to TRBJ2-7; 7 nucleotides line up with TRBD2. The length of the CDR3 is 14 residues. Trimming at V came to 2 bases and at J to 5 bases, leaving 6 bases not matched to a gene. Germline V CDR1 and CDR2: WSHSY, SAAADI. The CDR3 loop reads CASSETSAGNEQYF. The CDR3 nucleotides read TGCGCCAGCAGTGAGACTAGCGCTGGAAACGAGCAGTACTTC.

The sample holds a few counts of this clonotype. V and J are TRBV28 and TRBJ2-3; tentatively, D is TRBD2 (5 bases). Germline assignment: CDR1 MDHEN and CDR2 SYDVKM. The CDR3 consists of 15 residues. V was clipped by 3 bases and J by 2 bases, with 12 bases between them. This CDR3 reads CASSLSRDLTDTQYF. CDR3 DNA: TGTGCCAGCAGTTTGAGCCGGGATCTCACAGATACGCAGTATTTT.

V usage is TRBV12-3 or TRBV12-4 and J usage is TRBJ1-2, with 8 bases aligning to TRBD1. This CDR3 is 14 amino acids long. V was clipped by 7 bases and J by 0 bases; unmatched bases: 4. The CDR3 spells CASMDRESNYGYTF. As DNA, the CDR3 is TGTGCCAGCATGGACAGGGAATCTAACTATGGCTACACCTTC.

This clonotype was recorded many times. The chain combines TRBV5-1 with TRBJ2-4, with a possible D match to TRBD1 (6 bases). The CDR3 has 15 residues. The V end was cut by 1 base, the J end by 5 bases, with 13 bases between. Germline CDR1 SGHRS, CDR2 YFSETQ. The CDR3 DNA is TGCGCCAGCAGCTTGATATCAGGGGCCCAAAACATTCAGTACTTC. This codes for CASSLISGAQNIQYF.